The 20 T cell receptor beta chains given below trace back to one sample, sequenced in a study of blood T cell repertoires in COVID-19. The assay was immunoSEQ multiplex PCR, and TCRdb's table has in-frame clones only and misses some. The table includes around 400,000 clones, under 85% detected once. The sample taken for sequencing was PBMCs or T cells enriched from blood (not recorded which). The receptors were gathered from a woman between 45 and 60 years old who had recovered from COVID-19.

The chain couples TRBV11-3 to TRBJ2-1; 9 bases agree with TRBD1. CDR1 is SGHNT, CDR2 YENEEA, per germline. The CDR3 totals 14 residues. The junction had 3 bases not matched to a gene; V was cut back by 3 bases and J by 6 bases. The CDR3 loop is CASSFGTGLNEQFF. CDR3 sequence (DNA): TGTGCCAGCAGCTTTGGGACAGGGCTCAATGAGCAGTTCTTC.

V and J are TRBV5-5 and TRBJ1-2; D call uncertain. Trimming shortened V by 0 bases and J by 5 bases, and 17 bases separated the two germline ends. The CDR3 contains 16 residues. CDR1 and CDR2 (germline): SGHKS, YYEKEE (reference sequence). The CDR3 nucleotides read TGTGCCAGCAGCTTGGCAGCGGAACAAACTCCGTATGGCTACACCTTC. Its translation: CASSLAAEQTPYGYTF.

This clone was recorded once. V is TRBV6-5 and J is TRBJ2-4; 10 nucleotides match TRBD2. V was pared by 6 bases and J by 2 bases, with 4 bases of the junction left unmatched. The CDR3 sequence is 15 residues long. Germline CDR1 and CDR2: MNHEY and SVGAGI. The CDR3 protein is CASRSGGGTKNIQYF. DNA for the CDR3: TGTGCCAGCAGGAGCGGGGGGGGAACCAAAAACATTCAGTACTTC.

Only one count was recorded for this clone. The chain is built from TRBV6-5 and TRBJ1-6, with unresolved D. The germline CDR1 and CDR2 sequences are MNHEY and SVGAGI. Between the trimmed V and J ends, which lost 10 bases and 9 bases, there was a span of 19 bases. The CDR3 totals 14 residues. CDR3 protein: CATRISGDGSPLHF. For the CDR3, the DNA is TGTGCCACCCGCATCTCCGGGGATGGTTCACCCCTCCACTTT.

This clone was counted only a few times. CDR3: CASSFDRGGTEAFF. For the CDR3, the DNA is TGTGCCAGCAGCTTCGACAGGGGGGGAACTGAAGCTTTCTTT. The chain employs TRBV11-1 and TRBJ1-1, with TRBD1 matching 9 bases. CDR1 is SGHAT, CDR2 FQDESV, per germline (reference sequence). V lost 3 bases to trimming and J lost 5 bases; unmatched junction nucleotides: 4. This CDR3 region has 14 residues.

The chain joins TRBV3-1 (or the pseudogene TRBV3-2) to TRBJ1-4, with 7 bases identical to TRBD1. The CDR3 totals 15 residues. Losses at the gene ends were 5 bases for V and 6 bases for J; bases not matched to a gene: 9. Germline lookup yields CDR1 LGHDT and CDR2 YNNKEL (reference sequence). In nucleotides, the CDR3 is TGTGCCAGCAGCGCAGGGGGTTCAGGAGATGAAAAACTGTTTTTT. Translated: CASSAGGSGDEKLFF.

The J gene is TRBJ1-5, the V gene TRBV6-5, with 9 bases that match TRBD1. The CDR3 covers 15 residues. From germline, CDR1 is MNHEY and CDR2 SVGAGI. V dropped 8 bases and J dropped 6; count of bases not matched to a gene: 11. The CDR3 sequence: CASAQTGGSGQPQHF. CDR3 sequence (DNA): TGTGCCAGCGCACAAACAGGGGGCTCGGGTCAGCCCCAGCATTTT.

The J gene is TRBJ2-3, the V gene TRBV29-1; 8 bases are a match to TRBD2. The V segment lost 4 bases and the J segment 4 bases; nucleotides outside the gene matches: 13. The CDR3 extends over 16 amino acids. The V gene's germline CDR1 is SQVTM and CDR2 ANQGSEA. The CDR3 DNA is TGCAGCGTTGGGACCGGACTAGCAAATGGGGCAGATACGCAGTATTTT. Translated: CSVGTGLANGADTQYF.

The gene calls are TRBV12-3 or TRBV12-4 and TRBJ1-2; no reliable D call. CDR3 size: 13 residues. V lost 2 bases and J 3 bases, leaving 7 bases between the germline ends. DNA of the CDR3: TGTGCCAGCAGTTTACTCCAGGACTATGGCTACACCTTC. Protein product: CASSLLQDYGYTF.

For the CDR3, the DNA is TGTGCCAGCAGCTCCCGGGACAAAACCGGGGAGCTGTTTTTT. Its protein product is CASSSRDKTGELFF. V and J are TRBV7-8 and TRBJ2-2; D is possibly TRBD1 (6 bases). The CDR3 is 14 residues long. CDR1 is SGHVS, CDR2 FQNEAQ, per germline. Trimming pared 4 bases from V and 5 bases from J, leaving 11 bases between.

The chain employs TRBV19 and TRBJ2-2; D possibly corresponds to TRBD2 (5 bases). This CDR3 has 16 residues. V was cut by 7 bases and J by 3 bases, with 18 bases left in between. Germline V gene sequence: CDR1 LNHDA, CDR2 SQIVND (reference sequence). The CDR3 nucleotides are TGTGCCAGTATTGGTAGCGTCGGCTATTACACCGGGGAGCTGTTTTTT. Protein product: CASIGSVGYYTGELFF.

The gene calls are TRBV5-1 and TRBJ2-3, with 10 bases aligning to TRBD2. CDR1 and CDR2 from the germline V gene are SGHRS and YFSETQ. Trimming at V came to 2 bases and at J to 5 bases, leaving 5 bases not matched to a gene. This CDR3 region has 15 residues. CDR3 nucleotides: TGCGCCAGCAGCTTAGCGGGAGGGCCGGTAGATACGCAGTATTTT. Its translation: CASSLAGGPVDTQYF.

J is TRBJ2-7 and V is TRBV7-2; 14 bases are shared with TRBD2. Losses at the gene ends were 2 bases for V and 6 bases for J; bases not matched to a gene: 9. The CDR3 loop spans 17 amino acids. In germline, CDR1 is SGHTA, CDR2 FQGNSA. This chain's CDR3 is CASSLSATSGGAGEQYF. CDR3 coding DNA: TGTGCCAGCAGCTTATCCGCGACTAGCGGGGGGGCCGGCGAGCAGTACTTC.

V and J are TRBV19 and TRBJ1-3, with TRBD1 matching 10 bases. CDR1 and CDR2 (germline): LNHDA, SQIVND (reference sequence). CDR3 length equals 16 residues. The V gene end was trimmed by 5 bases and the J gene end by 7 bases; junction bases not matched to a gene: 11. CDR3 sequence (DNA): TGTGCCAGTAGTGCCACTCCGGGACAGGGGTGGAACACCATATATTTT. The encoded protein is CASSATPGQGWNTIYF.

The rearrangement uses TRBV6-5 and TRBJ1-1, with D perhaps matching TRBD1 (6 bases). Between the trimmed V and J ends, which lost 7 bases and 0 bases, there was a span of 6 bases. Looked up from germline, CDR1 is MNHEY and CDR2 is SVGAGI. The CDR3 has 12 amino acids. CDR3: CASTGVNTEAFF. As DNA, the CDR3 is TGTGCCAGCACAGGGGTGAACACTGAAGCTTTCTTT.

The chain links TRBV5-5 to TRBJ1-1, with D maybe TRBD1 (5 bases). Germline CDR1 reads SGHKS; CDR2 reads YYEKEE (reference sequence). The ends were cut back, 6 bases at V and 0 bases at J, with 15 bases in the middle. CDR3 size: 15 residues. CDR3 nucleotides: TGTGCCAGCACCGGTTTGGGGCAGTTGAACACTGAAGCTTTCTTT. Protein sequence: CASTGLGQLNTEAFF.

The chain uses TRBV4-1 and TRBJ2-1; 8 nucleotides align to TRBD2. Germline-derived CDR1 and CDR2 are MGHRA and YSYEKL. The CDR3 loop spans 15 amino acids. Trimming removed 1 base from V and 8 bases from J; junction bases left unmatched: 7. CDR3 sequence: CASSQVSTSDYEQFF. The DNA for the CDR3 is TGCGCCAGCAGCCAAGTATCGACTAGCGATTATGAGCAGTTCTTC.

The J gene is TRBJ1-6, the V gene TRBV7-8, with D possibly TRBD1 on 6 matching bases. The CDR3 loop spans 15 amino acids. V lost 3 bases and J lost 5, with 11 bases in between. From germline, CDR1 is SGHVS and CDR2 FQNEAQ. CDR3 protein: CASSFETGHNSPLHF. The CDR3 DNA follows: TGTGCCAGCAGCTTCGAGACAGGCCATAATTCACCCCTCCACTTT.

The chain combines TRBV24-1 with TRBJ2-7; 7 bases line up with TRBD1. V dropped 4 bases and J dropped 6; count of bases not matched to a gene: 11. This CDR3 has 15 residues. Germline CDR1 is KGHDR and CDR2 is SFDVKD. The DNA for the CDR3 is TGTGCCACCAGTGACCCACTTGACAGGGCAGGCGAGCAGTACTTC. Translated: CATSDPLDRAGEQYF.

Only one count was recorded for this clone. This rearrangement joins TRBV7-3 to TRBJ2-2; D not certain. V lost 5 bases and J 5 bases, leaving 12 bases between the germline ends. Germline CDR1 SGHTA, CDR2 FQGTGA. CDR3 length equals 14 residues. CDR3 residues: CASSLSRGTGELFF. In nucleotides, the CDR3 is TGTGCCAGCAGCCTGTCTAGAGGAACCGGGGAGCTGTTTTTT.